This passage covers 18 T cell receptor beta chains from one sample sequenced in a study of shared clonotypes between healthy human individuals. The data were produced by immunoSEQ multiplex PCR, yet TCRdb's version contains in-frame clones alone and is incomplete. The sample has hundreds of thousands of clones; around 90% are singletons. It was CD45RO-negative cells, positively selected for CCR7, that made up naive CD8 cells, with terminally differentiated effector memory CD45RA+ cells excluded. Sequencing input: naive CD8+ T cells sorted from blood. These receptor sequences come from a man aged 25 to 45 in good health.

The chain uses TRBV7-2 and TRBJ1-4; TRBD1 is a possible D gene (6 bases). The CDR3 extends over 17 amino acids. V lost 4 bases to trimming and J lost 0 bases, with 15 bases between them. Germline CDR1 reads SGHTA; CDR2 reads FQGNSA. This CDR3 reads CASSSPLEGATNEKLFF. The CDR3 nucleotides read TGTGCCAGCAGCTCCCCCCTAGAGGGGGCAACTAATGAAAAACTGTTTTTT. Drawing the rest from reference TRBV7-2 and TRBJ1-4, the complete variable domain is GAGVSQSPSNKVTEKGKDVELRCDPISGHTALYWYRQSLGQGLEFLIYFQGNSAPDKSGLPSDRFSAERTGGSVSTLTIQRTQQEDSAVYLCASSSPLEGATNEKLFFGSGTQLSVL.

The chain couples TRBV7-9 to TRBJ1-3; D perhaps matches TRBD1 (5 bases). The germline V and J ends were trimmed by 1 base and 4 bases, with 11 bases remaining between them. The CDR3 length is 15 residues. CDR1 and CDR2 (germline): SEHNR, FQNEAQ (reference sequence). CDR3 DNA: TGTGCCAGCAGCTTAGGGGGCAGGGCCGGAAACACCATATATTTT. Translation gives CASSLGGRAGNTIYF.

The genes are TRBV11-2 and TRBJ2-3; D is uncertain. Germline CDR1 reads SGHAT; CDR2 reads FQNNGV. The CDR3 is made up of 17 amino acids. V was trimmed by 5 bases and J by 5 bases, leaving 23 bases between them. The CDR3 nucleotides read TGTGCCAGCAGCCTCACTCAAAGACTTACCAAAAGAGATACGCAGTATTTT. Amino acid sequence: CASSLTQRLTKRDTQYF.

The chain uses TRBV9 and TRBJ1-2, with D perhaps TRBD1 (5 bases). The V end was cut by 3 bases, the J end by 6 bases, with 12 bases between. The CDR3 is made up of 13 amino acids. Germline CDR1 is SGDLS and CDR2 is YYNGEE. In nucleotides, the CDR3 is TGTGCCAGCAGCGCTTCCTTCAGGGATGGCTACACCTTC. This gives the protein CASSASFRDGYTF. Filled out from reference TRBV9 and TRBJ1-2, the complete variable domain reads DSGVTQTPKHLITATGQRVTLRCSPRSGDLSVYWYQQSLDQGLQFLIQYYNGEERAKGNILERFSAQQFPDLHSELNLSSLELGDSALYFCASSASFRDGYTFGSGTRLTVV.

V is TRBV5-1 and J is TRBJ2-2, with D unclear. The germline V gene encodes CDR1 SGHRS and CDR2 YFSETQ. Between the trimmed V and J ends, which lost 4 bases and 0 bases, there was a span of 1 base. The CDR3 has 12 residues. This chain's CDR3 is CASSPNTGELFF. The CDR3 nucleotides read TGCGCCAGCAGCCCGAACACCGGGGAGCTGTTTTTT. Drawing the rest from reference TRBV5-1 and TRBJ2-2, the complete variable domain is KAGVTQTPRYLIKTRGQQVTLSCSPISGHRSVSWYQQTPGQGLQFLFEYFSETQRNKGNFPGRFSGRQFSNSRSEMNVSTLELGDSALYLCASSPNTGELFFGEGSRLTVL.

In DNA, the CDR3 is TGTGCCAGCAGCCCCCCCCTTCCGACAGGGGGAAATGAGCAGTTCTTC. Its translation: CASSPPLPTGGNEQFF. This rearrangement joins TRBV7-9 to TRBJ2-1, with 9 nucleotides matching TRBD1. Germline V lookup: CDR1 SEHNR, CDR2 FQNEAQ (reference sequence). V shed 5 bases, J shed 7 bases, and the junction held 12 bases outside the gene matches. The CDR3 totals 16 residues. Complete variable domain (other parts from reference TRBV7-9 and TRBJ2-1): DTGVSQNPRHKITKRGQNVTFRCDPISEHNRLYWYRQTLGQGPEFLTYFQNEAQLEKSRLLSDRFSAERPKGSFSTLEIQRTEQGDSAMYLCASSPPLPTGGNEQFFGPGTRLTVL.

V usage is TRBV27 and J usage is TRBJ1-3; maybe TRBD1 (5 bases). The germline V and J ends were trimmed by 6 bases and 11 bases, with 14 bases remaining between them. CDR1 MNHEY and CDR2 SMNVEV come from the germline V gene (reference sequence). This CDR3 has 12 residues. The DNA for the CDR3 is TGTGCCAGCAGCACCCCGGAGGGGCCCATATATTTT. Translating it yields CASSTPEGPIYF.

The chain employs TRBV27 and TRBJ2-3; 11 bases agree with TRBD2. From germline, CDR1 is MNHEY and CDR2 SMNVEV (reference sequence). The CDR3 contains 16 residues. With 2 bases clipped from V and 4 bases from J, the junction kept 5 bases outside the gene matches. Written as DNA, the CDR3 is TGTGCCAGCAGTTTAATTGGGACTAGCGGCCCAGATACGCAGTATTTT. Protein: CASSLIGTSGPDTQYF.

Written as DNA, the CDR3 is TGTGCCAGCAGCTCGGGGGACCAAGGGGTTTTTGGTGAAAAACTGTTTTTT. Amino acid sequence: CASSSGDQGVFGEKLFF. This chain connects TRBV5-5 to TRBJ1-4; the D gene is possibly TRBD1 (5 bases). The V and J ends lost 3 bases and 7 bases respectively, with 22 bases between them. The germline V gene encodes CDR1 SGHKS and CDR2 YYEKEE (reference sequence). This CDR3 comprises 17 residues.

The chain has TRBV5-1 and TRBJ2-6, with D uncertain. The CDR3 sequence is 17 residues long. Germline CDR1 and CDR2: SGHRS and YFSETQ. Trimming removed 2 bases at V and 0 bases at J, with 12 bases between. For the CDR3, the DNA is TGCGCCAGCAGCTTTTTGGGGATCGGCTCTGGGGCCAACGTCCTGACTTTC. Protein sequence: CASSFLGIGSGANVLTF.

Only one count was recorded for this clone. The rearrangement uses TRBV11-2 and TRBJ2-2, with 10 nucleotides matching TRBD1. This CDR3 is 12 amino acids long. Per the germline V gene, CDR1 is SGHAT and CDR2 is FQNNGV. The CDR3 loop reads CGGQGMAGELFF. The DNA for the CDR3 is TGTGGGGGACAGGGGATGGCCGGGGAGCTGTTTTTT.

The V and J genes are TRBV2 and TRBJ2-7; D ambiguous. Germline lookup yields CDR1 SNHLY and CDR2 FYNNEI. The length of the CDR3 is 11 residues. Trimming pared 2 bases from V and 5 bases from J, leaving 4 bases between. The CDR3 region is CASSEMDEQYF. The CDR3, as DNA: TGTGCCAGCAGTGAAATGGACGAGCAGTACTTC.

The CDR3 DNA is TGTGCCAGCAGTGAACAGGGGGCAAATCAGCCCCAGCATTTT. Protein sequence: CASSEQGANQPQHF. The chain links TRBV27 to TRBJ1-5; 9 nucleotides match TRBD1. Germline assignment: CDR1 MNHEY and CDR2 SMNVEV (reference sequence). V shed 5 bases, J shed 4 bases, and the junction held 3 bases outside the gene matches. CDR3 length: 14 amino acids.

The rearrangement links TRBV9 to TRBJ2-3, with a tentative D call TRBD2 (7 bases). Germline CDR1 is SGDLS and CDR2 is YYNGEE. The CDR3 consists of 15 residues. V was trimmed by 4 bases and J by 4 bases, leaving 16 bases between them. CDR3 nucleotides: TGTGCCAGCAGCCTAGGGTGGGGGGGCTCAGATACGCAGTATTTT. This codes for CASSLGWGGSDTQYF.

This rearrangement joins TRBV27 to TRBJ2-1, with TRBD2 matching 7 bases. The CDR3 is 15 residues long. Germline-derived CDR1 and CDR2 are MNHEY and SMNVEV (reference sequence). Trimming at V came to 6 bases and at J to 5 bases, leaving 10 bases not matched to a gene. The CDR3 is CASRAGLGGDNEQFF. CDR3 DNA sequence: TGTGCCAGCAGGGCCGGCTTGGGAGGGGACAATGAGCAGTTCTTC.

This sequence joins TRBV10-2 and TRBJ2-7; 7 bases map to TRBD1. V lost 10 bases to trimming and J lost 6 bases; unmatched junction nucleotides: 9. There are 12 residues in the CDR3. The germline V gene has CDR1 WSHSY and CDR2 SAAADI. This CDR3 is CATSTGSGEQYF. Here the CDR3 DNA reads TGCGCCACTTCGACAGGGTCAGGCGAGCAGTACTTC.

The V and J genes are TRBV5-4 and TRBJ2-1; D not resolved. CDR3 size: 19 residues. Looked up from germline, CDR1 is SGHNT and CDR2 is YYREEE (reference sequence). V lost 1 base, J lost 5 bases, and 25 bases lay in between. The CDR3 here is CASSLLPLRILAGHNEQFF. The CDR3 DNA reads as TGTGCCAGCAGCTTGTTACCCCTCCGGATCCTGGCTGGCCACAATGAGCAGTTCTTC.

The chain employs TRBV4-3 and TRBJ2-2; tentative D call: TRBD2 (5 bases). V lost 0 bases and J 6 bases, leaving 11 bases between the germline ends. The CDR3 consists of 15 residues. The germline V gene has CDR1 LGHNA and CDR2 YSLEER. The CDR3 reads CASSQDLGVAGELFF. The CDR3 bases are TGCGCCAGCAGCCAAGATCTGGGAGTAGCCGGGGAGCTGTTTTTT.